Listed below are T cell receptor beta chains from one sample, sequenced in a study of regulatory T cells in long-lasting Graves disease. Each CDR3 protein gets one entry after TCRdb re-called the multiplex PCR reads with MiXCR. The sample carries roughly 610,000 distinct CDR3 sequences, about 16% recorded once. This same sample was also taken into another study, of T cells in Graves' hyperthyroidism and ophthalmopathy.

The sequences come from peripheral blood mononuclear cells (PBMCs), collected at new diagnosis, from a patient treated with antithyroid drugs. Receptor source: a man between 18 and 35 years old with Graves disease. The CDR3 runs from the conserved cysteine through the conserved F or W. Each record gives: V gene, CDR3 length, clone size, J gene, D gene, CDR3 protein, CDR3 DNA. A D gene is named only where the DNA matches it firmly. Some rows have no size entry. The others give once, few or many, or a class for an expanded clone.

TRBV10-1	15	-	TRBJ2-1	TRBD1	CASSEFRDRGNEQFF	TGCGCCAGCAGTGAGTTCCGGGACAGGGGTAATGAGCAGTTCTTC
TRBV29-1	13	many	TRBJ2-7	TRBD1	CSVGGQGPWGQYF	TGCAGCGTTGGGGGACAGGGGCCTTGGGGGCAGTACTTC
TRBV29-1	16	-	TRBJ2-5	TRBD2	CSVGVGTSGSQETQYF	TGCAGCGTTGGGGTCGGGACTAGCGGGAGTCAAGAGACCCAGTACTTC
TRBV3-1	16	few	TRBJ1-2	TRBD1	CASSQRDRGGDYGYTF	TGTGCCAGCAGCCAACGTGACAGGGGGGGGGACTATGGCTACACCTTC
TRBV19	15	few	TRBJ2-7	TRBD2	CASSTGLAGVSEQYF	TGTGCCAGTAGTACCGGACTAGCGGGAGTCTCCGAGCAGTACTTC
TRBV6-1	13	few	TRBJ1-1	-	CASINGPGYEAFF	TGTGCCAGCATAAACGGGCCCGGCTATGAAGCTTTCTTT
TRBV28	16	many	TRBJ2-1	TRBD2	CASSTAVTSGNNEQFF	TGTGCCAGCAGCACCGCGGTTACTAGCGGAAACAATGAGCAGTTCTTC
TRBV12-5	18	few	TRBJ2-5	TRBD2	CASGLVQWTSGSGETQYF	TGTGCTAGTGGTTTGGTACAGTGGACTAGCGGGAGCGGAGAGACCCAGTACTTC
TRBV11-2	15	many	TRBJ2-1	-	CASSFSGGEYNEQFF	TGTGCCAGCAGCTTCAGTGGCGGGGAGTACAATGAGCAGTTCTTC
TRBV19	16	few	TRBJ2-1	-	CASSIGPGKEYNEQFF	TGTGCCAGTAGTATAGGCCCGGGTAAAGAGTACAATGAGCAGTTCTTC
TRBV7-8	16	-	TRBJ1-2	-	CASSSPRGTPNYGYTF	TGTGCCAGCAGCTCCCCCCGGGGGACGCCAAACTATGGCTACACCTTC
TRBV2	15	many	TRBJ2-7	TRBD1	CASSFGQASSYEQYF	TGTGCCAGCAGTTTCGGACAGGCTAGCTCCTACGAGCAGTACTTC
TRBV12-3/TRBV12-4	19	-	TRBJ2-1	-	CASSLVGSEGMRSYNEQFF	TGTGCCAGCAGTTTAGTGGGTTCAGAGGGGATGAGGTCCTACAATGAGCAGTTCTTC
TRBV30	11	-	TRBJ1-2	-	CAWSPGRGYTF	TGTGCCTGGAGTCCAGGACGCGGCTACACCTTC
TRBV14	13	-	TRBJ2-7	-	CASSQDQSYEQYF	TGTGCCAGCAGCCAAGATCAGAGCTACGAGCAGTACTTC
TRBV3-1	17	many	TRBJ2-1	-	CASSQDPPGVSYNEQFF	TGTGCCAGCAGCCAAGATCCCCCGGGAGTCTCCTACAATGAGCAGTTCTTC
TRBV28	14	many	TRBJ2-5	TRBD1	CASSGSTGLETQYF	TGTGCCAGCAGCGGCTCGACAGGGCTGGAGACCCAGTACTTC
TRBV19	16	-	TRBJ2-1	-	CASSRLRTDSYNEQFF	TGTGCCAGTAGCCGCCTTAGGACAGACTCCTACAATGAGCAGTTCTTC
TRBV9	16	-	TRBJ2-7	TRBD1	CASSVAAGTVIYEQYF	TGTGCCAGCAGCGTAGCAGCCGGGACAGTGATCTACGAGCAGTACTTC
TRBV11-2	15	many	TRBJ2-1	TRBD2	CASSLGPLAYNEQFF	TGTGCCAGCAGCTTAGGGCCACTAGCGTACAATGAGCAGTTCTTC
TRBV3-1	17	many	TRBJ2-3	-	CASSQLTRTEGTDTQYF	TGTGCCAGCAGCCAATTAACCCGGACGGAGGGGACAGATACGCAGTATTTT
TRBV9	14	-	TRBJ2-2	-	CASSVDLSDGELFF	TGTGCCAGCAGCGTAGACCTCTCAGACGGGGAGCTGTTTTTT
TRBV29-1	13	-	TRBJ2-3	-	CSVSRVSTDTQYF	TGCAGCGTTAGTCGGGTCAGCACAGATACGCAGTATTTT
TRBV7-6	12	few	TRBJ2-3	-	CASSSNQDTQYF	TGTGCCAGCAGCTCCAACCAAGATACGCAGTATTTT
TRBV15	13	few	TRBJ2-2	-	CATSWTNTGELFF	TGTGCCACCAGCTGGACAAACACCGGGGAGCTGTTTTTT
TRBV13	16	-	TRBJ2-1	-	CASSLVGSRAYNEQFF	TGTGCCAGCAGCTTAGTTGGTAGCCGAGCCTACAATGAGCAGTTCTTC
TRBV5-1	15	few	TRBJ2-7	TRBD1	CASSLEWTGSEEQYF	TGCGCCAGCAGCTTGGAGTGGACAGGGAGCGAAGAGCAGTACTTC
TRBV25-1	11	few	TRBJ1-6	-	CASSDSQHLHF	TGTGCCAGCAGTGATTCCCAGCACCTCCACTTT
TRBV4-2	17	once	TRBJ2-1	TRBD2	CASSLQGGLAYDNGQFF	TGTGCCAGCAGCCTCCAGGGGGGACTAGCGTACGACAATGGGCAGTTCTTC